Following are 12 T cell receptor beta chains from one sample sequenced in a study of control samples from healthy donors and cancer patients. Using immunoSEQ multiplex PCR, the repertoire was profiled, and TCRdb retains in-frame clones only, with some absent. The profile shows about 190,000 clones, roughly nine tenths of them singletons. The material sequenced was blood. The receptors were gathered from a man aged 25-45 years in good health.

J is TRBJ2-7 and V is TRBV6-5; D is uncertain. This CDR3 has 13 amino acids. Germline values: CDR1 MNHEY, CDR2 SVGAGI. The V end was cut by 5 bases, the J end by 3 bases, with 11 bases between. The CDR3 loop is CASSNRDGYEQYF. Here the CDR3 DNA reads TGTGCCAGCAGTAACCGAGACGGCTACGAGCAGTACTTC.

For this clone: The sample holds other DNA sequences that translate to the same CDR3. The chain employs TRBV29-1 and TRBJ2-6; D is ambiguous. V was shortened by 4 bases and J by 4 bases, with 8 bases between the two germline ends. The length of the CDR3 is 13 residues. Germline CDR1 reads SQVTM; CDR2 reads ANQGSEA. CDR3 sequence (DNA): TGCAGCGTTGGGAGTTCCGGGGCCAACGTCCTGACTTTC. Amino acids: CSVGSSGANVLTF.

This clone came up once. The rearrangement links TRBV2 to TRBJ2-3; D is unclear. From germline, CDR1 is SNHLY and CDR2 FYNNEI. Trimming removed 5 bases at V and 4 bases at J, with 10 bases between. The CDR3 spans 13 residues. In nucleotides, the CDR3 is TGTGCCAGCAGTCCCACTTCGGCAGATACGCAGTATTTT. Encoded protein: CASSPTSADTQYF.

The chain links TRBV5-8 to TRBJ2-7; D not resolved. The CDR3 runs to 13 residues. The V and J ends lost 3 bases and 5 bases respectively, with 12 bases between them. Looked up from germline, CDR1 is SGHTS and CDR2 is YDEGEE. CDR3 nucleotide sequence: TGTGCCAGCAGCTCCTACGGAGAGGACGAGCAGTACTTC. Residues: CASSSYGEDEQYF.

This clone has a single count. This chain connects TRBV25-1 to TRBJ1-1, with TRBD1 as a possible D gene (5 bases). Germline CDR1 is MGHDK and CDR2 is SYGVNS. This CDR3 contains 13 residues. V was pared by 3 bases and J by 3 bases, with 8 bases between. CDR3 loop: CASSDDRHTEAFF. The CDR3 nucleotides are TGTGCCAGCAGTGACGACAGACACACTGAAGCTTTCTTT.

As DNA, the CDR3 is TGCAGCGTTGTGATTGGGGCCAGCCTCACAGATACGCAGTATTTT. Residues: CSVVIGASLTDTQYF. J is TRBJ2-3 and V is TRBV29-1, with a weak D call TRBD1 (5 bases). Trimming removed 4 bases from V and 2 bases from J, with 16 bases in between. The CDR3 covers 15 residues. CDR1 is SQVTM, CDR2 ANQGSEA, per germline.

The CDR3 spells CASSGPGTGIYEQYF. CDR3 in DNA: TGCGCCAGCAGCGGACCCGGGACAGGGATTTACGAGCAGTACTTC. The chain combines TRBV5-1 with TRBJ2-7, with 9 bases matching TRBD1. The CDR3 is 15 residues long. Germline V gene data show CDR1 as SGHRS and CDR2 as YFSETQ. The V gene end was trimmed by 4 bases and the J gene end by 4 bases; junction bases not matched to a gene: 9.

This clone was observed a single time. The J gene is TRBJ2-3, the V gene TRBV19; TRBD2 might be the D (5 bases). The length of the CDR3 is 15 residues. V was shortened by 6 bases and J by 3 bases, with 16 bases between the two germline ends. Germline CDR1 and CDR2: LNHDA and SQIVND (reference sequence). CDR3 sequence reads: CASSKLGSRTDTQYF. The CDR3 DNA follows: TGTGCCAGTAGCAAACTAGGGAGTCGAACAGATACGCAGTATTTT.

The chain's CDR3 is CASSEVGATGDEQFF. CDR3 DNA: TGTGCCAGCAGCGAAGTTGGTGCCACGGGCGATGAGCAGTTCTTC. The chain is built from TRBV14 and TRBJ2-1; D call uncertain. V was trimmed by 5 bases and J by 8 bases, leaving 19 bases between them. This CDR3 has 15 residues. Germline lookup yields CDR1 SGHDN and CDR2 FVKESK.

The gene calls are TRBV7-6 and TRBJ2-1; D possibly uses TRBD1 or TRBD2 (5 bases each). V gave up 5 bases and J gave up 8 bases, with 19 bases separating them. In germline, CDR1 is SGHVS, CDR2 FNYEAQ. CDR3 length equals 15 residues. For the CDR3, the DNA is TGTGCCAGCAGCCTCGGGACCCGTATTAAGGATGAGCAGTTCTTC. Amino acid sequence: CASSLGTRIKDEQFF.

The V call is TRBV3-1 (or the pseudogene TRBV3-2), the J call TRBJ2-6, with D unclear. The CDR3 is 15 amino acids. Trimming took 0 bases from V and 3 from J, leaving 6 bases between them. Germline CDR1 and CDR2: LGHDT and YNNKEL (reference sequence). In DNA form, the CDR3 reads TGTGCCAGCAGCCAAGAGGGTGTTGGGGCCAACGTCCTGACTTTC. As protein: CASSQEGVGANVLTF.

This chain links TRBV18 with TRBJ2-1; 8 bases align to TRBD1. The CDR3 is made up of 15 amino acids. The V segment lost 8 bases and the J segment 6 bases; nucleotides outside the gene matches: 12. Per germline, CDR1 KGHSH and CDR2 LQKENI. The CDR3 spells CASTQGAERSNEQFF. CDR3 bases: TGTGCCAGCACCCAGGGGGCGGAAAGATCCAATGAGCAGTTCTTC.